Below, one TCR beta chain is given with its context. What this receptor recognizes is not known. Base qualities are not recorded, but no much larger clone differs from it by a single base. Enrolling through a virtual design, the prospective study's participants ranged in age from roughly 18 to 95 years and lived across roughly 23 United States geographic areas. Cohort assignment in the prospective study relied on participant-reported clinical history from a screening survey and a study questionnaire. Exposed participants had been in contact with someone with a PCR-confirmed or clinician-diagnosed COVID-19 case within 2 weeks of study entry. In the prospective study, whole blood, serum and a nasopharyngeal or oropharyngeal swab were collected from each participant by mobile phlebotomists. Additional blood draws and questionnaires over an approximately 2-month period could optionally be provided by prospective study participants. Before DNA extraction, blood samples from the prospective study were shipped at room temperature or frozen.

This sample was taken from a study of blood T cell repertoires in COVID-19 (dated by TCRdb to about 2020). As for the study more broadly: Samples from collaborators originated in the United States, Italy and Spain and spanned both the acute and convalescent phases of COVID-19. Where HLA class I and class II types were available, the types were taken from metadata supplied by the sample provider, not from assay-based typing. The material from the prospective study consisted of cDNA or gDNA derived from T cells, B-cell-depleted T cells, or PBMCs. Nearly every sample came with metadata listing a de-identified subject ID, COVID-19 status, age in years and sex. The samples were drawn from the first 160 participants of the ongoing ImmuneRACE study and from roughly 1,300 subjects provided by 6 global collaborators. Subjects who had been exposed to COVID-19, were actively infected with it, or had recovered from it provided the deeply sampled blood TCRbeta repertoires that made up the dataset. The repertoires were released in a freely available public database meant as a resource for research on the immune response to SARS-CoV-2. Findings and caveats that apply to the study as a whole: How much clinical and demographic metadata was included differed by source and by participant, and the metadata was provided uncurated.

TCRbeta CDR3 regions were amplified from genomic DNA by means of the immunoSEQ Assay, a bias-controlled multiplex PCR. The study's own analysis went as follows. The number of nucleated cells in each sample was estimated from the amplification of reference gene primers within the assay. Sequence reads were collapsed and filtered to measure the absolute abundance of every unique TCRbeta CDR3 rearrangement. For each sample, productive Simpson clonality was calculated as the square root of Simpson's diversity index across productive rearrangements. TCRdb carries this immuneACCESS record with in-frame sequences only. Its versions omit some clonotypes, under half of them owing to an unresolved V gene in the studies checked, with the rest unexplained. V and J calls and clone size follow that table, whereas D and trimming were derived from the DNA. The sample has a few hundred thousand clones on record, around nine tenths of them singletons. In total, the top ten clones hold approximately 1% of the sample.

The CDR3 spans 16 residues, from the cysteine through the phenylalanine. Only CDR3 DNA remains: 48 bases, in frame from the first base. For this chain, trimming is 0 bases at the V end and 3 bases at the J end, and the number of junction bases without a gene match is 7. CDR1 and CDR2 were assigned from the germline V gene as SGDLS and YYNGEE. Recombination linked TRBV9 to TRBJ2-5; 8 middle bases align to TRBD1. This clonotype was obtained from a woman in her twenties or thirties who had been exposed to COVID-19. The material sequenced was PBMCs or T cells enriched from blood (not recorded which). The DNA is as follows: TGTGCCAGCAGCGTAGCAGGGGGCATAGGAGAAGAGACCCAGTACTTC. Its product reads: CASSVAGGIGEETQYF.